This record concerns one TCR beta chain sequence. Its cognate antigen is unknown. This record comes from a study of T cell responses to AZD1222 COVID-19 vaccine. J lost 8 bases, V lost 0 bases, and 5 bases had no gene match. The germline V gene encodes CDR1 SGHTA and CDR2 FQGTGA. The CDR3 is 16 residues long. The data were produced by immunoSEQ multiplex PCR, yet TCRdb's version contains in-frame clones alone and is incomplete. The sample gives roughly 130,000 clones, about 91% of which show up once; 2.8% is in the top ten. Study-level results: At 160-218 and 743-854, vaccine-associated CD4 TCRs were dominant, and they spanned spike.

The receptor comes from an adult in good health. The sequences come from peripheral blood, collected on day 0 of AZD1222 vaccination. J is TRBJ2-2 and V is TRBV7-3; 11 bases line up with TRBD2. This chain's CDR3 is CASSLTALAGAGELFF. CDR3 in DNA: TGTGCCAGCAGCTTAACGGCACTAGCGGGAGCTGGGGAGCTGTTTTTT.